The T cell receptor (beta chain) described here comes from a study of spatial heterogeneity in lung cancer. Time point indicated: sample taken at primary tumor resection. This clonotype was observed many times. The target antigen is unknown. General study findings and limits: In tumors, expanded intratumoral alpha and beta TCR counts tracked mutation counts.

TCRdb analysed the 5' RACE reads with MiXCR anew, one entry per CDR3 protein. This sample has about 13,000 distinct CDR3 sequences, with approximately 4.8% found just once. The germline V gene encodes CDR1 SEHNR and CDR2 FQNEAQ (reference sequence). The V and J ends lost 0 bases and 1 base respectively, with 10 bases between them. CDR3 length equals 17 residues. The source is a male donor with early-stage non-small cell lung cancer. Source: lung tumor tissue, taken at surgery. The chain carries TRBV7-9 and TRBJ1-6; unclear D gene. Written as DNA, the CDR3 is TGTGCCAGCAGCTTAGCGAACACAGCTTCCTATAATTCACCCCTCCACTTT. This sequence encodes CASSLANTASYNSPLHF.